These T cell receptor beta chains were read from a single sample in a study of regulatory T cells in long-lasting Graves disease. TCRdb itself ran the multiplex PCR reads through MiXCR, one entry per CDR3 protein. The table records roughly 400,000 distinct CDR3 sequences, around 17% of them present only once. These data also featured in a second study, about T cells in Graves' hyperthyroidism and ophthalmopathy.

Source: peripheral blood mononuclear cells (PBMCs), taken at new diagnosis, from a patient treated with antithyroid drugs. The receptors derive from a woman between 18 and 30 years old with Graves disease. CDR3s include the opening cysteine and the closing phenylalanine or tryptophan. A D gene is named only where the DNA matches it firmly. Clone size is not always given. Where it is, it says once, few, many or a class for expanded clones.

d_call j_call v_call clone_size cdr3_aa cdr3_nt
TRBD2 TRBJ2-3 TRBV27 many CASSTTGTSPTDTQYF TGTGCCAGCAGTACCACCGGGACTAGCCCCACAGATACGCAGTATTTT
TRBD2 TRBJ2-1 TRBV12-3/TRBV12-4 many CASRSTSGPYNEQFF TGTGCCAGCAGATCAACTAGCGGGCCCTACAATGAGCAGTTCTTC
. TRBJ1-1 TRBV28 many CASSPSWWDTEAFF TGTGCCAGCAGCCCCTCCTGGTGGGACACTGAAGCTTTCTTT
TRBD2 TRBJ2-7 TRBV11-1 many CASSRLVGRGDYEQYF TGTGCCAGCAGCCGTCTTGTCGGGAGGGGTGACTACGAGCAGTACTTC
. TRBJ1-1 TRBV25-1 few CASSRQPNTEAFF TGTGCCAGCAGCAGACAGCCCAACACTGAAGCTTTCTTT
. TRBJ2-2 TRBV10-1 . CASNGVTGELFF TGCGCCAGCAACGGGGTCACCGGGGAGCTGTTTTTT
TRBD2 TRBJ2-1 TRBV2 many CASSAQTSGYYNEQFF TGTGCCAGCAGCGCCCAAACTAGCGGATACTACAATGAGCAGTTCTTC
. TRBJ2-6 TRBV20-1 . CSARPLGEEYSGANVLTF TGCAGTGCTAGACCCTTGGGGGAGGAGTACTCTGGGGCCAACGTCCTGACTTTC
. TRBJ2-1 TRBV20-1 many CSARSLVPNEQFF TGCAGTGCGCGATCATTAGTGCCCAATGAGCAGTTCTTC
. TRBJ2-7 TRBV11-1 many CASSPREGRPYEQYF TGTGCCAGCAGCCCCCGCGAGGGCAGACCCTACGAGCAGTACTTC
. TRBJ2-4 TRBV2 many CASSELNIQYF TGTGCCAGCAGTGAATTGAACATTCAGTACTTC
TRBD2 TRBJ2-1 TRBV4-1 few CASSQTPGTSAHNEQFF TGCGCCAGCAGCCAGACCCCGGGGACTAGCGCGCACAATGAGCAGTTCTTC
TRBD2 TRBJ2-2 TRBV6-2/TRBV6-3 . CASSYLLAGTQRDTGELFF TGTGCCAGCAGTTACCTTCTAGCGGGAACCCAACGGGACACCGGGGAGCTGTTTTTT
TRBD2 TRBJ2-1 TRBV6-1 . CASLSLAGGPNEQFF TGTGCCAGCTTATCGCTAGCGGGAGGGCCGAATGAGCAGTTCTTC
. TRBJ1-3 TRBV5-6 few CASSLSGAGNTIYF TGTGCCAGCAGCTTGTCGGGTGCTGGAAACACCATATATTTT
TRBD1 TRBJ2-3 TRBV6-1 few CASSKQGASTDTQYF TGTGCCAGCAGTAAACAGGGGGCGAGCACAGATACGCAGTATTTT
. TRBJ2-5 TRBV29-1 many CSVEDISRRSRPQYF TGCAGCGTTGAAGATATTTCCCGGAGGTCTAGGCCCCAGTACTTC
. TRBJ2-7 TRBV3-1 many CASSQELAPSYEQYF TGTGCCAGCAGCCAAGAATTGGCGCCCTCCTACGAGCAGTACTTC
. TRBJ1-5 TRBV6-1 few CASTLEWGNQPQHF TGTGCCAGCACCCTCGAGTGGGGCAATCAGCCCCAGCATTTT
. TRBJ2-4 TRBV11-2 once CASSSIRAAKNIQYF TGTGCCAGCAGCTCCATTCGGGCGGCTAAAAACATTCAGTACTTC
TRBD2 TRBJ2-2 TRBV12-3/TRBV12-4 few CASSPRLAGVRGTGELFF TGTGCCAGCAGTCCGCGACTAGCGGGAGTTCGGGGCACCGGGGAGCTGTTTTTT
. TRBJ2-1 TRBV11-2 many CASSLDPQGIEQFF TGTGCCAGCAGCTTAGATCCACAGGGTATTGAGCAGTTCTTC
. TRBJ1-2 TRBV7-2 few CASTSAGPDGYTF TGTGCCAGCACCTCGGCGGGACCCGATGGCTACACCTTC
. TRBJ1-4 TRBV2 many CASSDRLDLPTNEKLFF TGTGCCAGCAGTGATCGGTTAGACCTCCCAACTAATGAAAAACTGTTTTTT